The entry below describes one T cell receptor beta chain. The data belong to a study of OX40 agonist ivuxolimab in advanced cancers. V lost 2 bases to trimming and J lost 4 bases, with 11 bases between them. Germline V gene sequence: CDR1 MNHNS, CDR2 SASEGT. CDR3 size: 14 residues. Assay used: immunoSEQ multiplex PCR; TCRdb lists only in-frame clones, some missing. The data contain around 70,000 clones, about 88% of them singletons. V is TRBV6-1 and J is TRBJ1-2; D not certain. Sequenced material: CD4+ or CD8+ T cells sorted from blood, taken in a trial of the OX40 agonist ivuxolimab. This receptor was taken from an adult with an advanced solid tumor such as melanoma, head and neck, liver or kidney cancer. CDR3 nucleotide sequence: TGTGCCAGCAGTGAAATTTGGGGAACCTATGGCTACACCTTC. Translated, it gives CASSEIWGTYGYTF.